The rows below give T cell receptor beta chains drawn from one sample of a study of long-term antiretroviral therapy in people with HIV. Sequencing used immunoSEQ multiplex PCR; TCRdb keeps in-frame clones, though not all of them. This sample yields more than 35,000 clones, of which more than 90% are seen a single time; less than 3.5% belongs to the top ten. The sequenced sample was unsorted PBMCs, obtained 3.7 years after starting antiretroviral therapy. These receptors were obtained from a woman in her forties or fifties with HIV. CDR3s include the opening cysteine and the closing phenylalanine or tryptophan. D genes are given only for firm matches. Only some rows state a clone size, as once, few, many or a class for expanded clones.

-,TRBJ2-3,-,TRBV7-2,CASSPLIADTQYF,TGTGCCAGCAGCCCCCTTATCGCAGATACGCAGTATTTT
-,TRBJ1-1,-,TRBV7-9,CASSSAWGMNTEAFF,TGTGCCAGCAGCTCGGCTTGGGGCATGAACACTGAAGCTTTCTTT
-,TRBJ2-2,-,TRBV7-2,CASSLSGTGELFF,TGTGCCAGCAGCTTATCCGGGACCGGGGAGCTGTTTTTT
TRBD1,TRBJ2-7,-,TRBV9,CASSPSQGAGTYEQYF,TGTGCCAGCAGCCCCTCACAGGGGGCGGGGACCTACGAGCAGTACTTC
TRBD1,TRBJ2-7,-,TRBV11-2,CASSLGPDRNYEQYF,TGTGCCAGCAGCTTAGGCCCGGACAGGAACTACGAGCAGTACTTC
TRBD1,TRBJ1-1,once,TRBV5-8,CASSLLRGPGTEAFF,TGTGCCAGCAGCTTGCTCAGGGGGCCGGGCACTGAAGCTTTCTTT
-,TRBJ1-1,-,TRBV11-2,CASSWTSGGPNTEAFF,TGTGCCAGCAGTTGGACTAGCGGGGGCCCGAACACTGAAGCTTTCTTT
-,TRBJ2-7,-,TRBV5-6,CASSLGPTSSLQPYEQYF,TGTGCCAGCAGCTTGGGCCCGACGTCGTCTCTACAACCCTACGAGCAGTACTTC
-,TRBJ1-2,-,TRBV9,CASSVGAANYGYTF,TGTGCCAGCAGCGTAGGTGCGGCTAACTATGGCTACACCTTC
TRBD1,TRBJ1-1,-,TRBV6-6,CASSYPGTGPNTEAFF,TGTGCCAGCAGTTACCCCGGGACAGGTCCCAACACTGAAGCTTTCTTT
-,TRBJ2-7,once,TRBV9,CASSADSTLSYEQYF,TGTGCCAGCAGCGCAGACTCGACCCTCTCCTACGAGCAGTACTTC
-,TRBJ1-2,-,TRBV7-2,CASSFKSAESYGYTF,TGTGCCAGCAGCTTTAAATCGGCAGAAAGCTATGGCTACACCTTC
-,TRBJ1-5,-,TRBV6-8,CARGLRSQPQHF,TGTGCCAGGGGGTTGCGAAGTCAGCCCCAGCATTTT
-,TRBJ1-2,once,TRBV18,CASSQGAGYGYTF,TGTGCCAGCTCACAGGGCGCCGGGTATGGCTACACCTTC
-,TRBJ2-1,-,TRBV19,CASSVTGRNEQFF,TGTGCCAGTAGTGTTACAGGGAGGAATGAGCAGTTCTTC
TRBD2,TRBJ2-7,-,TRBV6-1,CASSESTAGLAGTLF,TGTGCCAGCAGTGAATCCACGGCGGGACTAGCGGGCACCCTTTTC
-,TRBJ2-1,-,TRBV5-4,CASGGPYNEQFF,TGTGCCAGCGGGGGGCCTTACAATGAGCAGTTCTTC
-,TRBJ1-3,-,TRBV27,CASSSRGRLGNTIYF,TGTGCCAGCAGTTCCAGGGGCCGCCTAGGAAACACCATATATTTT
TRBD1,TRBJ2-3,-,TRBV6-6,CASSYGQGEDTQYF,TGTGCCAGCAGTTACGGACAGGGAGAAGATACGCAGTATTTT
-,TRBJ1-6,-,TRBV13,CATTVFSYNSPLHF,TGTGCCACGACAGTTTTCTCCTATAATTCACCCCTCCACTTT
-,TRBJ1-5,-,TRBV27,CASSSTGTVQPQHF,TGTGCCAGCAGCTCCACAGGGACGGTTCAGCCCCAGCATTTT
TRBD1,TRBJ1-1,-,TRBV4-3,CASSQVLDRANTEAFF,TGCGCCAGCAGCCAAGTCTTGGACAGGGCGAACACTGAAGCTTTCTTT
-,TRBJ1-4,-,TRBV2,CASSGGAEKLFF,TGTGCCAGCAGTGGGGGAGCTGAAAAACTGTTTTTT
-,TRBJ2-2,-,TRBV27,CASSLMGTGELFF,TGTGCCAGCAGTTTAATGGGAACCGGGGAGCTGTTTTTT
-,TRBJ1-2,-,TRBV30,CAWHQSNYGYTF,TGTGCCTGGCACCAGAGTAACTATGGCTACACCTTC
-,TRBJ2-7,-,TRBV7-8,CASSLARGGEQYF,TGTGCCAGCAGCTTAGCGCGAGGGGGCGAGCAGTACTTC
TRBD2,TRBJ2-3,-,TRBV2,CASSPTSGDTDTQYF,TGTGCCAGCAGTCCGACTAGCGGGGACACAGATACGCAGTATTTT
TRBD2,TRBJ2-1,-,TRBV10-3,CATAGDRKGEQFF,TGTGCCACCGCGGGGGACCGGAAAGGTGAGCAGTTCTTC
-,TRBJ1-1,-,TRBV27,CASSLFTNTEAFF,TGTGCCAGCAGTTTATTCACGAACACTGAAGCTTTCTTT
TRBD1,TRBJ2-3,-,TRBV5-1,CASSTGGFTDTQYF,TGCGCCAGCAGCACAGGGGGCTTCACAGATACGCAGTATTTT
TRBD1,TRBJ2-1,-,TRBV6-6,CASIHPGQENEQFF,TGTGCCAGCATCCACCCCGGACAGGAAAATGAGCAGTTCTTC
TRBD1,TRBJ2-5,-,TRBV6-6,CASSAGQGGETQYF,TGTGCCAGCAGTGCAGGACAGGGCGGAGAGACCCAGTACTTC
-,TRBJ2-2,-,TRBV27,CASSWGGTGELFF,TGTGCCAGCAGTTGGGGAGGCACCGGGGAGCTGTTTTTT
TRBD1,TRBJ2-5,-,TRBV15,CATSRDLPTGGQETQYF,TGTGCCACCAGCAGAGATCTCCCGACAGGGGGGCAAGAGACCCAGTACTTC